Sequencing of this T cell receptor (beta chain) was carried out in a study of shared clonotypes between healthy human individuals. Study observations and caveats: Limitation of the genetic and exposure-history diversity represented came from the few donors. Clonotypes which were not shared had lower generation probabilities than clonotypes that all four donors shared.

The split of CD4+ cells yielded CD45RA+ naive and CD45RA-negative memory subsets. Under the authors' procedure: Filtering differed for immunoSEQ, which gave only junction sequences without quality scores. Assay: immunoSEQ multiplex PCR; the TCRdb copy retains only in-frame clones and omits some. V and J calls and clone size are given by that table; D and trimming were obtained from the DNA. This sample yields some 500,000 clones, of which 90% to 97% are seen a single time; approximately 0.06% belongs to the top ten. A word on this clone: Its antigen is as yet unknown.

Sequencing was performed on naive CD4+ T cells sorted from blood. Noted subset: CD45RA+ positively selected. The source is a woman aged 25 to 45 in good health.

The CDR3 nucleotides read TGTGCCAGCAGTCCCGGTCTAGCGGCCACAGCGAATACGCAGTATTTT. Amino acid sequence: CASSPGLAATANTQYF. The chain couples TRBV27 to TRBJ2-3, with 7 bases that match TRBD2. The V and J ends lost 5 bases and 7 bases, in that order; junction bases with no gene match: 15. Per germline, CDR1 MNHEY and CDR2 SMNVEV (reference sequence). This CDR3 spans 16 amino acids.